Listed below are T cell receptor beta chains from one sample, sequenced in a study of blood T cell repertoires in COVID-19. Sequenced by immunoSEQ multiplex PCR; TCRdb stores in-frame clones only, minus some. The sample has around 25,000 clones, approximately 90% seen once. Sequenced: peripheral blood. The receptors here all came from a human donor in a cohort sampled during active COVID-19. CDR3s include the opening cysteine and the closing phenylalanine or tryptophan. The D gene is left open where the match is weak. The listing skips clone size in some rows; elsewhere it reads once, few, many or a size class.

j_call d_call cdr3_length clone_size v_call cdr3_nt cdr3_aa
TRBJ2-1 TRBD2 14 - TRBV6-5 TGTGCCAGCAGTAGGACTAGCGGATTTAATGAGCAGTTCTTC CASSRTSGFNEQFF
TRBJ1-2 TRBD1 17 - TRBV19 TGTGCCAGTAGCCAATCCGAGGGGGCAGCGGGTTCGTATGGCTACACCTTC CASSQSEGAAGSYGYTF
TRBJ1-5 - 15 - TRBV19 TGTGCCAGTAGTTCCGGGACACATAGCAATCAGCCCCAGCATTTT CASSSGTHSNQPQHF
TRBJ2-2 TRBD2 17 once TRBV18 TGTGCCAGCTCACCAGTGGTGGGAGGGCCGGACACCGGGGAGCTGTTTTTT CASSPVVGGPDTGELFF
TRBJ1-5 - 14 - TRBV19 TGTGCCAGTAGTATCCGGCGGAGCAATCAGCCCCAGCATTTT CASSIRRSNQPQHF
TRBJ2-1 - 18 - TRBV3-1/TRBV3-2 TGTGCCAGCAGCCAAGGGGGGGCGCGGGGGAGCTCCTACAATGAGCAGTTCTTC CASSQGGARGSSYNEQFF
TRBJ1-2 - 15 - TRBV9 TGTGCCAGCAGCGTAGGGTCAGGGCTTGGCTATGGCTACACCTTC CASSVGSGLGYGYTF
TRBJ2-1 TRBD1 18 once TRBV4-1 TGCGCCAGCAGCCAAGAGGGTCCGGACAGGGGGCCCTACAATGAGCAGTTCTTC CASSQEGPDRGPYNEQFF
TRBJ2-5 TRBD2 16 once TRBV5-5 TGTGCCAGCAGCTTGCGGGGCGGGGGGGCTCAAGAGACCCAGTACTTC CASSLRGGGAQETQYF
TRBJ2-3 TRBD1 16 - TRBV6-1 TGTGCCAGCAGTGAGGGACAGGGGGCCGCTTGGGGAACGCAGTATTTT CASSEGQGAAWGTQYF
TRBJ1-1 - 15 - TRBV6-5 TGTGCCAGCACGGGGGGCGCCGGGTGGAACACTGAAGCTTTCTTT CASTGGAGWNTEAFF
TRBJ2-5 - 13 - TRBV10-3 TGTGCCACCCGGTCACCGGGGGAAGAGACCCAGTACTTC CATRSPGEETQYF
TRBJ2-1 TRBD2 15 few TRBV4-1 TGCGCCAGCAGCCGTGGGACTAGCGGAGACAATGAGCAGTTCTTC CASSRGTSGDNEQFF
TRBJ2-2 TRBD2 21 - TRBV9 TGTGCCAGCAGCGTAGGCCGTAGTAGTCCGACGACTAGCTTATACACCGGGGAGCTGTTTTTT CASSVGRSSPTTSLYTGELFF
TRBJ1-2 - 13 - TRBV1 TGCACCAGCAGCCCCCACCGGACAGATTTAGGCACCTTC CTSSPHRTDLGTF
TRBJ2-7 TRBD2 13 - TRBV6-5 TGTGCCAGCAGTCCGCGGACTAGCTACGAGCAGTACTTC CASSPRTSYEQYF
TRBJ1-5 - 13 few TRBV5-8 TGTGCCAGCAGCTTGAGTATTCGGCAGCCCCAGCATTTT CASSLSIRQPQHF
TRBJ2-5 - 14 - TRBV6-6 TGTGCCAGCAGTCCCCCCGGCGGGAAAGAGACCCAGTACTTC CASSPPGGKETQYF
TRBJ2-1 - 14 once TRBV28 TGTGCCAGCAGTTCACCCGGGACTTCTAATGAGCAGTTCTTC CASSSPGTSNEQFF
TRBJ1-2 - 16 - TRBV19 TGTGCCAGTAGTATTACCGGGGTCCAAGCTAACTATGGCTACACCTTC CASSITGVQANYGYTF
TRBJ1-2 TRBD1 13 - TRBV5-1 TGCGCCAGCAGCGTCGGGACAGCCTATGGCTACACCTTC CASSVGTAYGYTF
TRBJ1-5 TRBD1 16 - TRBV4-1 TGCGCCAGCAGCCAGGGGACAGGGGGCGGCAATCAGCCCCAGCATTTT CASSQGTGGGNQPQHF
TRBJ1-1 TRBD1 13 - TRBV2 TGTGCCAGCGAAGGACAGGAGAACACTGAAGCTTTCTTT CASEGQENTEAFF
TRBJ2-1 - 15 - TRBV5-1 TGCGCCAGCAGCCAAAACTCTGGGGCAAACAATGAGCAGTTCTTC CASSQNSGANNEQFF
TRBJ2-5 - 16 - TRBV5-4 TGTGCCAGCAGCTTGGGTACAGGATCTGGGGTAGAGACCCAGTACTTC CASSLGTGSGVETQYF
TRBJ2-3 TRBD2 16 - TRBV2 TGTGCCAGCAGTGAAGCAACTAGCGGGGGGACAGATACGCAGTATTTT CASSEATSGGTDTQYF
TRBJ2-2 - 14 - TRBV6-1 TGTGCCAGCAGTGAACAGGGAGGTCCCGGGGAGCTGTTTTTT CASSEQGGPGELFF
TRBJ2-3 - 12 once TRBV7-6 TGTGCCAGCAGCTTAATATCAGATACGCAGTATTTT CASSLISDTQYF
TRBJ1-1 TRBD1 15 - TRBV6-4 TGTGCCAGCATCGAGGGGGCCGCGTGTCACACTGAAGCTTTCTTT CASIEGAACHTEAFF
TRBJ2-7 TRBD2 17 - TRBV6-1 TGTGCCAGCAGTGAATTTGTGGCGGGAGGGCCGAGGTACGAGCAGTACTTC CASSEFVAGGPRYEQYF
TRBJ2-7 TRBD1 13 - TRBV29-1 TGCAGCGCCGGACAGGCTCACTCCTACGAGCAGTACTTC CSAGQAHSYEQYF
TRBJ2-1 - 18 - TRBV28 TGTGCCAGCAGTTCTAGAACCGGGACAAGCAGCTCCTACAATGAGCAGTTCTTC CASSSRTGTSSSYNEQFF
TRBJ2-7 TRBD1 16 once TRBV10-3 TGTGCCATCAGTGAGAGTGAGGGACAGGGTTTTAGGGAGCAGTACTTC CAISESEGQGFREQYF
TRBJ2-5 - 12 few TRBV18 TGTGCCAGCTCACAGCGTGAGGAGACCCAGTACTTC CASSQREETQYF
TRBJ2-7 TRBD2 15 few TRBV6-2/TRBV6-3 TGTGCCAGCAGTTTCCCCGAGCGGGATGGGTACGAGCAGTACTTC CASSFPERDGYEQYF
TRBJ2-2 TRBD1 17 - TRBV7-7 TGTGCCAGCAGCCAGGGACAGGGTGATGGGTTTGACGGGGAGCTGTTTTTT CASSQGQGDGFDGELFF
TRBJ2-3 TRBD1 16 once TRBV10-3 TGTGCCATCAGTTCCGGGACAGGGGCTAGCACAGATACGCAGTATTTT CAISSGTGASTDTQYF
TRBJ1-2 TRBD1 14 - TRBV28 TGTGCCAGCAGTTTCCTTCGACAGGGGAGCGGCTACACCTTC CASSFLRQGSGYTF
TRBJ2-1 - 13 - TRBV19 TGTGCCAGTAGTATCCAGGGAATCAGTGAGCAGTTCTTC CASSIQGISEQFF
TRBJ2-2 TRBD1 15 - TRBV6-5 TGTGCCAGCAGCCGACAGGGGGCGCCAGCCGGGGAGCTGTTTTTT CASSRQGAPAGELFF
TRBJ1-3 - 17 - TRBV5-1 TGCGCCAGCAGCTTGGCCCTGCTAACCGCGTCTGGAAACACCATATATTTT CASSLALLTASGNTIYF
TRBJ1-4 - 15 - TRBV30 TGTGCCTGGTACGGGGGAGCGGCAACTAATGAAAAACTGTTTTTT CAWYGGAATNEKLFF
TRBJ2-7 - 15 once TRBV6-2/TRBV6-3 TGTGCCAGCAGTTACGGGGCTAGCGCGTCCTACGAGCAGTACTTC CASSYGASASYEQYF
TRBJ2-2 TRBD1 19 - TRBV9 TGTGCCAGCAGCGTTCCCGACGGGACAGGGGGCGCGAACACCGGGGAGCTGTTTTTT CASSVPDGTGGANTGELFF
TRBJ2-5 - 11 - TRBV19 TGTGCCAGTAGTATCAGGGAGACCCAGTACTTC CASSIRETQYF
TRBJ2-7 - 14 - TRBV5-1 TGCGCCAGCAGCTTGGGCGGGGACTCCTACGAGCAGTACTTC CASSLGGDSYEQYF
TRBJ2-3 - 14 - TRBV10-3 TGTGCCATCAGGGGGACTGCGGAGGCAGATACGCAGTATTTT CAIRGTAEADTQYF
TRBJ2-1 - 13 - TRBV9 TGTGCCAGCAGCGGTGCGGCGAACAATGAGCAGTTCTTC CASSGAANNEQFF
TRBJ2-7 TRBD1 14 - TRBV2 TGTGCCAGCAGCGGACTGGACAGGGCATACGAGCAGTACTTC CASSGLDRAYEQYF
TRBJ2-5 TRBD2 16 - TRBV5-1 TGCGCCAGCAGCTTGAGCGGGGGTTCGATTCAAGAGACCCAGTACTTC CASSLSGGSIQETQYF
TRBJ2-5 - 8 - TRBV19 TGTGCCCCGGAGACCCAGTACTTC CAPETQYF
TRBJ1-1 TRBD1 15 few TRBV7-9 TGTGCCAGCAGCCAAAGGGACAGATCAAACACTGAAGCTTTCTTT CASSQRDRSNTEAFF
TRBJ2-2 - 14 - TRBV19 TGTGCCAGTAAAGTAGAGGAAGACACCGGGGAGCTGTTTTTT CASKVEEDTGELFF
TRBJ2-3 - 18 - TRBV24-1 TGTGCCACCAGTGCTCACCCGTCAGGGCGGATTAGCACAGATACGCAGTATTTT CATSAHPSGRISTDTQYF
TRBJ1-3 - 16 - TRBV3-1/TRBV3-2 TGTGCCAGCAGCCACCGGGCGGGGGGCCTTGGAAACACCATATATTTT CASSHRAGGLGNTIYF